The text below deals with one TCR beta chain. What it binds is not known. The sample is drawn from a study of cytomegalovirus exposure and HLA in healthy donors. Study outcomes and limitations: In the analysis, some V segments, TRBV6-2 and TRBV6-3 included, were excluded as indistinguishable.

Researchers ran the PCR with 60 Vbeta and 13 Jbeta primers. Sequencing used immunoSEQ multiplex PCR; TCRdb keeps in-frame clones, though not all of them. The sample includes roughly 130,000 clones, roughly three quarters of them seen just once. The CDR3 is 16 residues long. In germline, CDR1 is SGHTS, CDR2 YDEGEE. V lost 3 bases and J lost 4; bases outside the gene matches: 8. Material for sequencing was PBMCs. V and J are TRBV5-8 and TRBJ1-4, with 8 positions matching TRBD1. This sequence was found in a man aged 18 to 35 in good health and CMV-seronegative. The CDR3 loop reads CASSSRRGQDNEKLFF. CDR3 nucleotide sequence: TGTGCCAGCAGCTCTCGACGGGGACAGGATAATGAAAAACTGTTTTTT. Supplemented by reference TRBV5-8 and TRBJ1-4, the full variable domain reads EAGVTQSPTHLIKTRGQQATLRCSPISGHTSVYWYQQALGLGLQFLLWYDEGEERNRGNFPPRFSGRQFPNYSSELNVNALELEDSALYLCASSSRRGQDNEKLFFGSGTQLSVL.